This TCR beta chain is drawn from a study of cytomegalovirus exposure and HLA in healthy donors. About the study: Researchers previously reported finding roughly 120 million unique TCR beta sequences from roughly 180 million T cells. The study's findings and limits: Listed as cytomegalovirus-associated were 150 or so TCR beta chains. As a later analysis showed, a missense DCLRE1C variant was linked to trimming of TCR beta V- and J-genes. Most TCR sequences were rare, but some public TCRs occurred in many donors.

Researchers ran the PCR with 60 Vbeta and 13 Jbeta primers. Generated by immunoSEQ multiplex PCR, the TCRdb table keeps only in-frame clones and is missing some. The sample has about 130,000 clones; around 72% are singletons. Trimming pared 4 bases from V and 8 bases from J, leaving 11 bases between. The CDR3 sequence is 12 residues long. Per the germline V gene, CDR1 is SQVTM and CDR2 is ANQGSEA. About this clone itself: Its target is not known.

The rearrangement joins TRBV29-1 to TRBJ1-4; D is perhaps TRBD1 (5 bases). The receptor comes from a man between 18 and 29 years old in good health and CMV-seropositive. Sequenced material: PBMCs. The CDR3 DNA sequence: TGCAGCGTTGGGGGCCAGGAGGAAAAACTGTTTTTT. Translating it yields CSVGGQEEKLFF.